The clone carrying this T cell receptor beta chain is labeled as medium-sized. The sample comes from a study of OX40 agonist ivuxolimab in advanced cancers. Some clones are missing from TCRdb's copy, which holds only in-frame ones; the method was immunoSEQ multiplex PCR. The table shows about 19,000 clones, with 65% to 70% occurring only once. Per germline, CDR1 SNHLY and CDR2 FYNNEI. Trimming took 4 bases from V and 3 from J; bases not matched to a gene: 2. The CDR3 covers 14 residues. This rearrangement joins TRBV2 to TRBJ1-5, with 8 bases lining up with TRBD1. The receptor comes from an adult with an advanced solid tumor such as melanoma, head and neck, liver or kidney cancer. Specimen: CD4+ or CD8+ T cells sorted from blood, collected in a trial of the OX40 agonist ivuxolimab. In nucleotides, the CDR3 is TGTGCCAGCAGTGCGGACAGGGACAATCAGCCCCAGCATTTT. As protein: CASSADRDNQPQHF.